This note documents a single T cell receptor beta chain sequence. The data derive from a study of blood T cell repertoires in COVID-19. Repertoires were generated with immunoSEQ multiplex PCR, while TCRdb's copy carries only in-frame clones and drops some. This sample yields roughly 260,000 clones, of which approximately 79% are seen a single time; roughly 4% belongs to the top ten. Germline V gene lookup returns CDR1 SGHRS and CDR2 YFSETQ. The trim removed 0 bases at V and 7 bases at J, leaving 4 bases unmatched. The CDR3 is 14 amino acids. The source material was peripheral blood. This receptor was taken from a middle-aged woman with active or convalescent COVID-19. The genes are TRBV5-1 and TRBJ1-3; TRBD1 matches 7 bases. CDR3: CASSLDRGSNTIYF. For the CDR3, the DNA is TGCGCCAGCAGCTTGGACAGGGGATCCAACACCATATATTTT.